The 20 T cell receptor beta chains given below trace back to one sample, sequenced in a study of T-cell reconstitution after alpha-beta-depleted transplantation in children. A TCRbeta library incorporating unique molecular identifiers was prepared. TCRdb analysed the PCR reads with MiXCR anew, one entry per CDR3 protein. The sample includes fewer than 450,000 distinct CDR3 sequences, around 16% of them seen just once. The sample consisted of PBMCs, mostly from graft donor cells, taken 360 days after TCRalphabeta/CD19-depleted stem cell transplant. The receptors originated from a male patient between 2 and 10 years old who had a stem cell transplant for acute lymphoblastic leukemia, so the T cells may come from the graft donor.

This clonotype has a handful of counts. The V call is TRBV20-1, the J call TRBJ1-1; 7 bases match TRBD1. CDR3 length: 14 residues. CDR1 DFQATT and CDR2 SNEGSKA come from the germline V gene (reference sequence). Germline trimming cut 5 bases from V and 3 bases from J; bases unmatched to any gene: 9. The CDR3 DNA sequence: TGCAGTGCTCGCCGGACAGGTTTGTACACTGAAGCTTTCTTT. Translation: CSARRTGLYTEAFF.

This clonotype was seen a few times. The chain links TRBV5-1 to TRBJ2-7; D is uncertain. V lost 0 bases, J lost 3 bases, and 10 bases lay in between. Germline lookup yields CDR1 SGHRS and CDR2 YFSETQ. There are 14 residues in the CDR3. As DNA, the CDR3 is TGCGCCAGCAGCTTGGACGGTCCCTTCTACGAGCAGTACTTC. This sequence encodes CASSLDGPFYEQYF. The full variable domain, rest sourced from reference TRBV5-1 and TRBJ2-7, is KAGVTQTPRYLIKTRGQQVTLSCSPISGHRSVSWYQQTPGQGLQFLFEYFSETQRNKGNFPGRFSGRQFSNSRSEMNVSTLELGDSALYLCASSLDGPFYEQYFGPGTRLTVT.

This clonotype was recorded a few times. V usage is TRBV28 and J usage is TRBJ2-7; 8 bases are shared with TRBD2. CDR1 and CDR2 from the germline V gene are MDHEN and SYDVKM. The length of the CDR3 is 14 residues. V dropped 7 bases and J dropped 5; count of bases not matched to a gene: 10. The DNA for the CDR3 is TGTGCCAGCAAAGCGAGCGGGAGCAAGAACGAGCAGTACTTC. It yields the protein CASKASGSKNEQYF. Full variable domain (outside the CDR3, taken from reference TRBV28 and TRBJ2-7): DVKVTQSSRYLVKRTGEKVFLECVQDMDHENMFWYRQDPGLGLRLIYFSYDVKMKEKGDIPEGYSVSREKKERFSLILESASTNQTSMYLCASKASGSKNEQYFGPGTRLTVT.

The chain couples TRBV12-3 or TRBV12-4 to TRBJ2-1; 7 bases are shared with TRBD2. The CDR3 totals 16 residues. With V trimmed by 7 bases and J by 4 bases, 13 bases remained unmatched. For the CDR3, the DNA is TGTGCCAGCACCTCACCCCTTAGGGAGGGGTACAATGAGCAGTTCTTC. It encodes CASTSPLREGYNEQFF.

This clonotype was picked up many times. The V gene is TRBV12-3 or TRBV12-4, the J gene TRBJ2-7; D possibly uses TRBD1 or TRBD2 (5 bases each). CDR3 length equals 13 residues. With 3 bases removed from V and 0 bases from J, the gap between germline ends came to 6 bases. CDR3 protein: CASSFGGSYEQYF. CDR3 in DNA: TGTGCCAGCAGTTTTGGGGGCTCCTACGAGCAGTACTTC.

The V and J genes are TRBV20-1 and TRBJ2-1, with TRBD2 identical over 7 bases. J lost 12 bases, V lost 6 bases, and 14 bases had no gene match. Per germline, CDR1 DFQATT and CDR2 SNEGSKA (reference sequence). This CDR3 region has 13 residues. CDR3 residues: CSAPPPATSWQFF. The CDR3 DNA is TGCAGTGCCCCCCCACCCGCGACTAGCTGGCAGTTCTTC.

The chain links TRBV4-1 to TRBJ2-5, with 7 bases that match TRBD2. CDR1 and CDR2 from the germline V gene are MGHRA and YSYEKL. CDR3 length equals 15 residues. J gave up 2 bases and V 4 bases, and 7 bases lay outside the gene matches. The CDR3 DNA sequence: TGCGCCAGCAGCCGGTTACTAGCGTCTCAAGAGACCCAGTACTTC. It specifies CASSRLLASQETQYF.

At least ten counts were recorded for this clonotype. Mismatch with germline at one junction end may stem from a read error. This sequence joins TRBV5-1 and TRBJ2-5, with D uncertain. CDR1 is SGHRS and CDR2 is YFSETQ in the germline V gene. This CDR3 is built from 11 residues. The chain's CDR3 is CASSLAETQYF. The CDR3, as DNA: TGTGCCAGCAGCTTAGCAGAGACCCAGTACTTC.

V and J are TRBV20-1 and TRBJ2-1; perhaps TRBD1 as D (5 bases). The germline gives CDR1 DFQATT, CDR2 SNEGSKA (reference sequence). Deletions cut 5 bases from V and 4 bases from J, with 15 bases between. CDR3 size: 14 residues. The CDR3 nucleotides are TGCAGTGCTGATGGACACGCGTCTTACAATGAGCAGTTCTTC. It encodes CSADGHASYNEQFF.

This clonotype has more than one count but fewer than ten. The chain carries TRBV6-2 or TRBV6-3 and TRBJ2-7; the match to TRBD2 covers 11 bases. V trimming: 2 bases; J trimming: 0 bases; junction bases outside the gene matches: 3. Germline V gene data show CDR1 as MNHEY and CDR2 as SVGEGT. The CDR3 is made up of 16 amino acids. The CDR3 protein is CASSYTSGGSSYEQYF. The CDR3 DNA follows: TGTGCCAGCAGTTACACTAGCGGGGGTAGCTCCTACGAGCAGTACTTC.

This chain connects TRBV29-1 to TRBJ2-7, with TRBD2 matching 10 bases. The CDR3 totals 14 residues. CDR1 is SQVTM, CDR2 ANQGSEA, per germline. J gave up 1 base and V 6 bases, and 6 bases lay outside the gene matches. CDR3 nucleotide sequence: TGCAGCGTGGCCGGGACTAGCGCGTCCTACGAGCAGTACTTC. Translating gives CSVAGTSASYEQYF.

Ten or more counts support this clonotype. The chain has TRBV28 and TRBJ2-5; no definite D call. CDR1 is MDHEN, CDR2 SYDVKM, per germline. This CDR3 is built from 15 residues. V was trimmed by 6 bases and J by 1 base, leaving 15 bases between them. CDR3 nucleotides: TGTGCCAGCAGCCCCGGGCTAGGAGCCCAAGAGACCCAGTACTTC. Translated, it gives CASSPGLGAQETQYF.

This chain uses TRBV10-3 with TRBJ2-7; D is unresolved. V was trimmed by 4 bases and J by 1 base, leaving 14 bases between them. CDR1 ENHRY and CDR2 SYGVKD come from the germline V gene. The CDR3 contains 15 residues. CDR3 protein: CAISASWVPSYEQYF. CDR3 DNA: TGTGCCATCAGTGCGTCTTGGGTGCCTTCCTACGAGCAGTACTTC.

This clonotype was recorded many times. The chain employs TRBV28 and TRBJ2-1; the match to TRBD2 covers 7 bases. With 1 base clipped from V and 7 bases from J, the junction kept 7 bases outside the gene matches. Germline V gene sequence: CDR1 MDHEN, CDR2 SYDVKM. The CDR3 has 15 residues. CDR3 bases: TGTGCCAGCAGTTTATTGTGGGAGGGCCTAAATGAGCAGTTCTTC. As protein: CASSLLWEGLNEQFF. The whole variable domain, filled in from reference TRBV28 and TRBJ2-1, reads DVKVTQSSRYLVKRTGEKVFLECVQDMDHENMFWYRQDPGLGLRLIYFSYDVKMKEKGDIPEGYSVSREKKERFSLILESASTNQTSMYLCASSLLWEGLNEQFFGPGTRLTVL.

V and J are TRBV7-9 and TRBJ2-1; 8 nucleotides agree with TRBD2. This CDR3 region has 13 residues. V shed 5 bases, J shed 5 bases, and the junction held 2 bases outside the gene matches. The V gene's germline CDR1 is SEHNR and CDR2 FQNEAQ (reference sequence). CDR3 loop: CASSQLADNEQFF. The CDR3 DNA is TGTGCCAGCAGCCAACTAGCGGACAATGAGCAGTTCTTC.

This clonotype has a handful of counts. The chain employs TRBV10-3 and TRBJ1-2; 8 positions match TRBD1. Germline assignment: CDR1 ENHRY and CDR2 SYGVKD. The V segment lost 3 bases and the J segment 6 bases; nucleotides outside the gene matches: 15. This CDR3 contains 17 residues. The chain's CDR3 is CAISDVAGGKEVHGYTF. The CDR3 bases are TGTGCCATCAGTGACGTGGCAGGGGGCAAGGAGGTCCATGGCTACACCTTC.

This clonotype was recorded a few times. The chain combines TRBV5-1 with TRBJ1-1; TRBD1 matches at 8 bases. This CDR3 is built from 16 residues. With V trimmed by 4 bases and J by 1 base, 9 bases remained unmatched. CDR1 is SGHRS, CDR2 YFSETQ, per germline. The CDR3 sequence: CASSRKTGVGNTEAFF. The CDR3 region has the DNA TGCGCCAGCAGCCGAAAGACAGGGGTAGGGAACACTGAAGCTTTCTTT.

This clonotype was seen a few times. The V call is TRBV4-1, the J call TRBJ2-1, with TRBD2 identical over 8 bases. The J segment lost 5 bases and the V segment lost 3 bases, leaving 9 bases of the junction unmatched. CDR3 length: 16 residues. The V gene's germline CDR1 is MGHRA and CDR2 YSYEKL. The CDR3 here is CASSHLIAGLHNEQFF. CDR3 nucleotides: TGCGCCAGCAGCCACCTGATAGCGGGATTACACAATGAGCAGTTCTTC.

This rearrangement joins TRBV12-3 or TRBV12-4 to TRBJ1-1, with a tentative D call TRBD1 (6 bases). This CDR3 has 15 amino acids. V was trimmed by 3 bases and J by 0 bases, leaving 11 bases between them. Here the CDR3 reads CASSLKQGMNTEAFF. DNA of the CDR3: TGTGCCAGCAGTTTGAAACAGGGAATGAACACTGAAGCTTTCTTT.

This chain joins TRBV6-2 or TRBV6-3 and TRBJ2-7; 8 bases map to TRBD2. The ends lost 6 bases at V and 2 bases at J; junction bases unmatched: 9. CDR3 length: 15 residues. CDR1 and CDR2 (germline): MNHEY, SVGEGT. CDR3 bases: TGTGCCAGCAGCTCCCTTGGCGGGAGGACCTACGAGCAGTACTTC. It codes for CASSSLGGRTYEQYF.